The 12 T cell receptor beta chains listed next were all sequenced from one sample in a study of OX40 agonist ivuxolimab in advanced cancers. Generated by immunoSEQ multiplex PCR, the TCRdb table keeps only in-frame clones and is missing some. The sample shows 23,000 or so clones, 70% to 90% of them seen only once. Sequenced material: CD4+ or CD8+ T cells sorted from blood, taken in a trial of the OX40 agonist ivuxolimab. These receptors were obtained from an adult with an advanced solid tumor such as melanoma, head and neck, liver or kidney cancer.

The chain links TRBV30 to TRBJ1-1, with 9 positions matching TRBD1. The CDR3 runs 13 residues. V shed 2 bases, J shed 7 bases, and the junction held 5 bases outside the gene matches. Germline loops: CDR1 GTSNPN, CDR2 SVGIG (reference sequence). CDR3 protein: CAWSSGTGLEAFF. The CDR3 region has the DNA TGTGCCTGGAGTTCAGGGACAGGGCTTGAAGCTTTCTTT.

About this clone: One base separates it from a far larger clone, so it is likely a read error. This chain uses TRBV4-1 with TRBJ2-1, with D unresolved. This CDR3 has 13 residues. Germline V gene sequence: CDR1 MGHRA, CDR2 YSYEKL. Here the CDR3 DNA reads TGCGCCAGCAGCCAAGACTTCTACAATGGGCAGTTCTTC. Translating it yields CASSQDFYNGQFF.

The V call is TRBV29-1, the J call TRBJ2-7; 11 bases agree with TRBD2. This CDR3 has 14 residues. The J segment lost 2 bases and the V segment lost 2 bases, leaving 2 bases of the junction unmatched. The germline gives CDR1 SQVTM, CDR2 ANQGSEA. The CDR3 DNA is TGCAGCGTTGAAACTAGCGGGAGACCCTACGAGCAGTACTTC. Its protein product is CSVETSGRPYEQYF.

J is TRBJ2-7 and V is TRBV5-1; 7 bases fit TRBD2. This CDR3 is built from 15 residues. Germline CDR1 is SGHRS and CDR2 is YFSETQ. V gave up 5 bases and J gave up 0 bases; unmatched junction bases: 8. The CDR3 protein is CASREELASSYEQYF. The CDR3, as DNA: TGCGCCAGCAGGGAAGAACTAGCGAGCTCCTACGAGCAGTACTTC.

There are a few counts of this clone. The V gene is TRBV19, the J gene TRBJ2-1, with 9 nucleotides matching TRBD2. Unmatched junction bases numbered 7, after V lost 4 bases and J lost 3 bases. The V gene's germline CDR1 is LNHDA and CDR2 SQIVND (reference sequence). The CDR3 runs to 16 residues. CDR3: CASSKMTSGHYNEQFF. Written as DNA, the CDR3 is TGTGCCAGTAGTAAAATGACTAGCGGCCACTACAATGAGCAGTTCTTC.

The chain recombines TRBV6-5 with TRBJ2-7, with 10 positions matching TRBD1. Germline loops: CDR1 MNHEY, CDR2 SVGAGI. This CDR3 comprises 15 residues. V dropped 0 bases and J dropped 4; count of bases not matched to a gene: 3. The CDR3 spells CASSYSGQGMYEQYF. CDR3 DNA: TGTGCCAGCAGTTACTCGGGACAGGGGATGTACGAGCAGTACTTC.

This clone was observed a handful of times. The chain uses TRBV4-2 and TRBJ2-2; D is uncertain. Germline CDR1 LGHNA, CDR2 YNFKEQ. The CDR3 is 14 amino acids. V lost 0 bases to trimming and J lost 7 bases, with 9 bases between them. The CDR3, as DNA: TGTGCCAGCAGCCAAGAACTCGTGGGCGGGGAGCTGTTTTTT. This encodes CASSQELVGGELFF.

This clone was seen a single time. The chain couples TRBV11-2 to TRBJ2-5; D perhaps matches TRBD1 (6 bases). CDR1 and CDR2 (germline): SGHAT, FQNNGV. V was cut by 4 bases and J by 5 bases, with 11 bases left in between. The CDR3 has 13 amino acids. CDR3 region: CASSYHRVETQYF. The CDR3 DNA reads as TGTGCCAGCAGCTACCACAGGGTTGAGACCCAGTACTTC.

The gene calls are TRBV21-1 and TRBJ2-2; TRBD1, the D gene given by the table, was not confirmed from the DNA. TRBV21-1 is a known pseudogene. This CDR3 comprises 15 residues. For the CDR3, the DNA is TGTGCCAGCAGCAAAGCGGCGGCAGGGACCGGGGAGCTGTTTTTT. This encodes CASSKAAAGTGELFF.

The rearrangement joins TRBV5-4 to TRBJ1-2, with a tentative D call TRBD1 (5 bases). Germline V gene data show CDR1 as SGHNT and CDR2 as YYREEE (reference sequence). V lost 3 bases to trimming and J lost 7 bases, with 25 bases between them. The CDR3 contains 17 residues. The CDR3 bases are TGTGCCAGCAGCTCCCGGGGCTTGGGTTGGCCAGTAAGTGGCTACACCTTC. Translated, it gives CASSSRGLGWPVSGYTF.

The chain recombines TRBV5-1 with TRBJ2-1, with 8 bases matching TRBD1. Trimming removed 1 base from V and 6 bases from J; junction bases left unmatched: 3. The CDR3 spans 14 residues. The germline CDR1 and CDR2 sequences are SGHRS and YFSETQ. CDR3 nucleotides: TGCGCCAGCAGCTTGTCTCAGGGGGCCAATGAGCAGTTCTTC. Translated: CASSLSQGANEQFF.

This CDR3 reads CASSRGQGGLPNEKLFF. The CDR3 nucleotides read TGCGCCAGCAGCCGTGGACAGGGAGGTTTGCCAAATGAAAAACTGTTTTTT. This rearrangement joins TRBV4-1 to TRBJ1-4, with TRBD1 matching 8 bases. The CDR3 runs 17 residues. V was pared by 4 bases and J by 5 bases, with 12 bases of the junction left unmatched. The germline V gene encodes CDR1 MGHRA and CDR2 YSYEKL.